This TCR beta chain was captured in a study of blood T cell repertoires in COVID-19. Study-wide background: From the United States, Italy and Spain came samples of acute and convalescent COVID-19. Sample material is recorded as cDNA or gDNA derived from T cells, B-cell-depleted T cells, or PBMCs.

From germline, CDR1 is SNHLY and CDR2 FYNNEI. CDR3 length: 16 residues. Trimming removed 3 bases from V and 4 bases from J; junction bases left unmatched: 6. In the study's own analysis: Amplification of reference gene primers was used by the study to estimate nucleated cell counts. Profiling relied on immunoSEQ multiplex PCR, and the TCRdb table lists in-frame clones only, not all of them. V and J calls and clone size are those listed in that table; D and trimming were worked out from the DNA. The table has about 85,000 clones, 88% seen once. The chain is built from TRBV2 and TRBJ2-2; 9 bases match TRBD2. Sequencing was done on a sample of peripheral blood. This sequence was found in a woman aged 80 or over with acute or convalescent COVID-19. CDR3 DNA sequence: TGTGCCAGCAGTGACATGCGGGGGGGCACCACCGGGGAGCTGTTTTTT. It encodes CASSDMRGGTTGELFF.